This entry is about one T cell receptor (beta chain). As yet, its antigen is unknown. Splitting the CD4+ cells yielded a CD45RA+ naive subset and a CD45RA-negative memory subset. This specimen belongs to a study of shared clonotypes between healthy human individuals. Study details: The cohort comprised a couple of women and a few men. Their ages spanned 18 to 49 years. Study-wide results and limits: Rarefaction indicated that sorted-subset sequencing remained incomplete although depth was large.

Genomic DNA from each subset was divided evenly over several immunoSEQ plates. Data came from immunoSEQ multiplex PCR; TCRdb stores just in-frame clones and leaves some out. The sample records 550,000 to 800,000 clones, approximately 79% being singletons. The specimen was memory CD4+ T cells sorted from blood. Subset of the sample: CD45RA-negative fraction. The source is a woman aged 25 to 39 in good health.

The CDR3 nucleotides are TGTGCCAGCTCACCACCAAGACGACTAGCGGGAGATACGCAGTATTTT. Protein: CASSPPRRLAGDTQYF. The chain uses TRBV18 and TRBJ2-3; 10 bases align to TRBD2. The germline gives CDR1 KGHSH, CDR2 LQKENI. The length of the CDR3 is 16 residues. The J segment lost 5 bases and the V segment lost 0 bases, leaving 5 bases of the junction unmatched.